This TCR beta chain is drawn from a study of blood T cell repertoires in COVID-19. For the study at large: T cells, B-cell-depleted T cells, or PBMCs provided the cDNA or gDNA that served as material.

Authors' processing steps: Amplification of reference gene primers was used by the study to estimate nucleated cell counts. The table came from immunoSEQ multiplex PCR; TCRdb's copy has only in-frame clones and leaves some out. That table gives V, J and clone size, and the DNA gave D and trimming. In the table there are around 20,000 clones, 75% to 95% of which are singletons. This receptor was taken from a human donor in a cohort sampled during active COVID-19. The sample comprised peripheral blood.

CDR3 coding DNA: TGCGCCAGCAGCCAGTTACGCTCCACGGGGGGTTTGGTCCGCAATGAGCAGTTCTTC. It is translated as CASSQLRSTGGLVRNEQFF. This chain joins TRBV4-3 and TRBJ2-1, with TRBD2 identical over 7 bases. The junction had 20 bases not matched to a gene; V was cut back by 3 bases and J by 6 bases. This CDR3 is 19 amino acids long. Germline V CDR1 and CDR2: LGHNA, YSLEER.